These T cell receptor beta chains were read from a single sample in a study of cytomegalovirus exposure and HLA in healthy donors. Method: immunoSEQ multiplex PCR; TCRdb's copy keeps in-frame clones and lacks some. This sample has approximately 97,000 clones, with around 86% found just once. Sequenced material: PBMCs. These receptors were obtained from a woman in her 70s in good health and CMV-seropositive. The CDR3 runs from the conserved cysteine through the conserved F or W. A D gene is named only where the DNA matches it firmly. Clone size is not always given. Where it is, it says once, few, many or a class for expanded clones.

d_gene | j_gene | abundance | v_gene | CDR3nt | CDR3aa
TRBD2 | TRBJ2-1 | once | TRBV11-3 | TGTGCCAGCAGCTTTGGAGCGGGAGGGCCGGGTGAGCAGTTCTTC | CASSFGAGGPGEQFF
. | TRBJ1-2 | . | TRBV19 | TGTGCCAGTAGTATAGGTTCCGCAGGGATGGGCTACACCTTC | CASSIGSAGMGYTF
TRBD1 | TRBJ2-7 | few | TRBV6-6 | TGTGCCAGCAGTTACAGCCTAGGACAGGGGATGTACGAGCAGTACTTC | CASSYSLGQGMYEQYF
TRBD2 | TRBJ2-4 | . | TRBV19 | TGTGCCAGTAGTATACAGGGAGGGAACATTCAGTACTTC | CASSIQGGNIQYF
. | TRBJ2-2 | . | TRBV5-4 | TGTGCCAGCAGCTTGGCCCTCAGAACCGGGGAGCTGTTTTTT | CASSLALRTGELFF
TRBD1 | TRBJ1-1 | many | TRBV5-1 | TGCGCCAGCAGCTCCCGACAGGGCCCTGAAGCTTTCTTT | CASSSRQGPEAFF
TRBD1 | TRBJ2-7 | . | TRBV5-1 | TGCGCCAGCAGCTTTGGGACAGGGGGCTACGAGCAGTACTTC | CASSFGTGGYEQYF
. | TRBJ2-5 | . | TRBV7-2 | TGTGCCAGCAGCTTAACGTCAGGGGACGTTGAGACCCAGTACTTC | CASSLTSGDVETQYF
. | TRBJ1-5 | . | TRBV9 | TGTGCCAGCAGCGTAGATGGACAGCCCAATCAGCCCCAGCATTTT | CASSVDGQPNQPQHF
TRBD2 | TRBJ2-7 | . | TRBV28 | TGTGCCAGCAGTTTGACTAGCGGGAGGTACGAGCAGTACTTC | CASSLTSGRYEQYF
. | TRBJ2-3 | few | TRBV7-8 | TGTGCCAGCAGCTTAAGAGAGAACACAGATACGCAGTATTTT | CASSLRENTDTQYF